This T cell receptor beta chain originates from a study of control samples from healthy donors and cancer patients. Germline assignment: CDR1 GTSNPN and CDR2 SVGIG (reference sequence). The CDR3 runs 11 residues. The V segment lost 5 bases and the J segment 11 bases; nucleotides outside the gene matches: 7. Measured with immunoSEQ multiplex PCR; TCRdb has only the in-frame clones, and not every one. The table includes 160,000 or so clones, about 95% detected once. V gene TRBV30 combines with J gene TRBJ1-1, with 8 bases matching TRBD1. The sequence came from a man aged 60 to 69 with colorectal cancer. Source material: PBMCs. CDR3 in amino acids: CAWLHQGAAFF. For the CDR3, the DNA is TGTGCCTGGTTGCACCAGGGGGCGGCTTTCTTT.